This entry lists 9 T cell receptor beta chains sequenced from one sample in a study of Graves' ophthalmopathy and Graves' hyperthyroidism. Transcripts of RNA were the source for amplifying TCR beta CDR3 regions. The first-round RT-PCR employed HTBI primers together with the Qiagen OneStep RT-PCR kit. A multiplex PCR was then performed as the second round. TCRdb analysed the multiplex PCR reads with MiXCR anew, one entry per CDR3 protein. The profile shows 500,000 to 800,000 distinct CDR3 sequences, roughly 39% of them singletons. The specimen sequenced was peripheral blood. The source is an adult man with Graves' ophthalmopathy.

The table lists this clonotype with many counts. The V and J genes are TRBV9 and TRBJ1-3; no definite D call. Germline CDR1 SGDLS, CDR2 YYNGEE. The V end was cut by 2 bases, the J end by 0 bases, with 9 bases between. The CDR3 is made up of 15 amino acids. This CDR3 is CASSVAAYSGNTIYF. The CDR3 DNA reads TGTGCCAGCAGCGTTGCGGCCTACTCTGGAAACACCATATATTTT.

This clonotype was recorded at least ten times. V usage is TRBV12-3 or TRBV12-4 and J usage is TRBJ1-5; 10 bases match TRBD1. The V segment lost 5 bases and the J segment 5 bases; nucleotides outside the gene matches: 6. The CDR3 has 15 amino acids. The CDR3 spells CASSRTGGIDQPQHF. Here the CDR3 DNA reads TGTGCCAGCAGTCGGACAGGGGGAATCGATCAGCCCCAGCATTTT.

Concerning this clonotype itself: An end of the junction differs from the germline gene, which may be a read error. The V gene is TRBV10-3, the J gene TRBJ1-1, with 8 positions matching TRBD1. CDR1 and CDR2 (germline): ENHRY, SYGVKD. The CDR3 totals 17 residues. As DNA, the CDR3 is TGTGCCAGCAGTTACGTGAGGCAGGGGGCGGAGTGGACTGAAGCTTTCTTT. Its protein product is CASSYVRQGAEWTEAFF.

In DNA form, the CDR3 reads TGCGCCAGCTCACAGGAAAGGGGCCCCCACGGGGGCTACACCTTC. It encodes CASSQERGPHGGYTF. The J gene is TRBJ1-2, the V gene TRBV5-1; the D gene is possibly TRBD1 (5 bases). The CDR3 is made up of 15 amino acids. The ends were cut back, 7 bases at V and 8 bases at J, with 24 bases in the middle. Germline CDR1 and CDR2: SGHRS and YFSETQ.

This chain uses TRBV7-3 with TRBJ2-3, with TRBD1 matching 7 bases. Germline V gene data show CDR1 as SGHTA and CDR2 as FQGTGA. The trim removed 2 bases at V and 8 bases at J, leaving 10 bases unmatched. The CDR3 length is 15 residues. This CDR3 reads CASSLLGQGEGTQYF. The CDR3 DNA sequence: TGTGCCAGCAGCTTACTGGGGCAGGGGGAAGGTACGCAGTATTTT.

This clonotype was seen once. The CDR3 DNA follows: TGCAGCCAAGGACAGGGGGCGAGAGGCTACACCTTC. Amino acid sequence: CSQGQGARGYTF. The genes are TRBV29-1 and TRBJ1-2, with 11 bases aligning to TRBD1. The CDR3 runs to 12 residues. The V and J ends lost 8 bases and 8 bases, in that order; junction bases with no gene match: 7. CDR1 is SQVTM and CDR2 is ANQGSEA in the germline V gene.

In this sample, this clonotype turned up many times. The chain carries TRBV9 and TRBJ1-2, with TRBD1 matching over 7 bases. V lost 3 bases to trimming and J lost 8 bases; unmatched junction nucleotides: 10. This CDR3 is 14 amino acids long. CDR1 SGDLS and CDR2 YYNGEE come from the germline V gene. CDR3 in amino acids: CASSAAGTADGYTF. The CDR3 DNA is TGTGCCAGCAGCGCAGCCGGGACAGCAGACGGCTACACCTTC.

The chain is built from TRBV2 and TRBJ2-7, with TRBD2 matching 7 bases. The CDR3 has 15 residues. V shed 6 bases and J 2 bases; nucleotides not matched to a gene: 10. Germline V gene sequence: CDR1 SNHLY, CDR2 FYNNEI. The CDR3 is CASRPSSGPTYEQYF. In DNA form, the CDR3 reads TGTGCCAGCAGACCTAGTAGCGGGCCAACCTACGAGCAGTACTTC.

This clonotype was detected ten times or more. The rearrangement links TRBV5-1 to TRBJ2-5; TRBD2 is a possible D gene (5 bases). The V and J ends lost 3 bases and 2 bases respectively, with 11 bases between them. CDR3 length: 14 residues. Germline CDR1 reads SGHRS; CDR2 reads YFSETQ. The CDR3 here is CASSSTGLQETQYF. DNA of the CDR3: TGCGCCAGCAGCTCTACCGGACTTCAAGAGACCCAGTACTTC.